This paragraph covers one T cell receptor (beta chain) sequence. As yet, its antigen is unknown. The sample originates from a study of a mutant IDH1 vaccine in newly diagnosed glioma. Study-wide context: Week 35 held visit V12, while week 47 held visit V13.

Time point here: week 35, safety follow-up. Topical imiquimod was applied with each vaccine dose, which held 300 ug of mutant IDH1 20-mer peptide. Profiled with immunoSEQ multiplex PCR; TCRdb holds only in-frame clones, not every one. This sample yields about 41,000 clones, of which 80% to 90% are seen a single time; about 1.5% belongs to the top ten. V was shortened by 9 bases and J by 0 bases, with 9 bases between the two germline ends. CDR1 and CDR2 (germline): SGHNT, YENEEA. The CDR3 is made up of 13 amino acids. The material was PBMCs, obtained from a glioma patient whose treatment included an IDH1 peptide vaccine. The V and J genes are TRBV11-3 and TRBJ1-5; D may be TRBD1 (5 bases). The origin of this receptor is a man aged 35 to 55 with glioma. Here the CDR3 DNA reads TGTGCCAGGAGGCAGGGTAGCAATCAGCCCCAGCATTTT. Encoded protein: CARRQGSNQPQHF. Based on the CDR3 plus reference TRBV11-3 and TRBJ1-5, the full variable domain is EAGVVQSPRYKIIEKKQPVAFWCNPISGHNTLYWYLQNLGQGPELLIRYENEEAVDDSQLPKDRFSAERLKGVDSTLKIQPAELGDSAVYLCARRQGSNQPQHFGDGTRLSIL.